This T cell receptor beta chain is drawn from a study of blood T cell repertoires in COVID-19. The wider study: From the United States, Italy and Spain came samples of acute and convalescent COVID-19. T cells, B-cell-depleted T cells, or PBMCs supplied cDNA or gDNA.

Authors' data handling: The assay estimated nucleated cells by amplifying reference gene primers. Sequencing was performed with immunoSEQ multiplex PCR; in TCRdb, only in-frame clones are kept and a portion is missing. The V and J calls and clone size come from that table; D and trimming were worked out from the DNA. Among approximately 52,000 clones listed, roughly 87% were seen once. The CDR3 length is 14 residues. The germline V gene encodes CDR1 SEHNR and CDR2 FQNEAQ (reference sequence). Trimming stripped 5 bases from V and 2 bases from J, with 13 bases between. The rearrangement joins TRBV7-9 to TRBJ2-7, with D unclear. Sample: peripheral blood. This receptor was identified in a man aged 60-69 years with active COVID-19. The CDR3 DNA is TGTGCCAGCAGCCTCCCCGCCAGGACCTACGAGCAGTACTTC. Protein sequence: CASSLPARTYEQYF.